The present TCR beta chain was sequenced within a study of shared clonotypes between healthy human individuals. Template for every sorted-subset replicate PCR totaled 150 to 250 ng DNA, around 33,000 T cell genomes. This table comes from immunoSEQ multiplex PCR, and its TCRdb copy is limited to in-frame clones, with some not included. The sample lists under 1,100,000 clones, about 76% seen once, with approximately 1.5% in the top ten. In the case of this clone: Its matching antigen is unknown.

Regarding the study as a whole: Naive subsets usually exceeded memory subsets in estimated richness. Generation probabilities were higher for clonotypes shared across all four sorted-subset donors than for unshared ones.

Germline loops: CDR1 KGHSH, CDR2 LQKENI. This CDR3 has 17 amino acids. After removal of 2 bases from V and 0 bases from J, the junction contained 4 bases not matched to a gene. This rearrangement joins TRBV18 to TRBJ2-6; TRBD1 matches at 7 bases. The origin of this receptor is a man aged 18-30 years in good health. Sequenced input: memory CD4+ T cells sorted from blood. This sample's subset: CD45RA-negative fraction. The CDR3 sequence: CASSPSQGSSGANVLTF. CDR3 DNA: TGTGCCAGCTCACCATCACAGGGGAGCTCTGGGGCCAACGTCCTGACTTTC.